This T cell receptor beta chain was recovered during a study of long-term antiretroviral therapy in people with HIV. Findings of the study overall: Blood, drawn from the mid-2000s to the late 2010s, may reflect older ART regimens.

Germline V gene data show CDR1 as SGHTA and CDR2 as FQGNSA. Trimming removed 1 base from V and 2 bases from J, with 10 bases in between. The CDR3 length is 15 residues. Note on this clone: Antigen unknown.

Assay version v3.0 of immunoSEQ was used, and it was run at survey level. TCRdb's table, derived via immunoSEQ multiplex PCR, lists solely in-frame clones and lacks some. The table shows tens of thousands of clones, with approximately 90% occurring only once. In each sample, roughly 1-11 million cryopreserved PBMC were present before DNA extraction. The TCR was taken from a woman aged 18-30 years with HIV. This sample comprised unsorted PBMCs, obtained 1.8 years after starting antiretroviral therapy. The chain employs TRBV7-2 and TRBJ2-3; no reliable D call. The CDR3 loop is CASSLERVPTDTQYF. The CDR3 DNA reads TGTGCCAGCAGCTTAGAACGGGTCCCCACAGATACGCAGTATTTT.